This TCR beta chain comes out of a study of blood T cells in healthy people across ages. Whole-study findings and limits: For the donors, CMV status was unknown and possibly confounded expanded clonotype changes. TCR beta diversity was tightly associated with the proportion of naive T cells. The unsorted PBMCs prevented any conclusive comparison of naive versus antigen-experienced cells.

As regards this clonotype: As yet, its antigen is unknown.

Germline CDR1 and CDR2: MNHEY and SVGEGT. With 6 bases removed from V and 2 bases from J, the gap between germline ends came to 15 bases. There are 15 residues in the CDR3. Primers used in a second PCR of about 6 to 11 cycles were a sample-barcoded 5' primer and a J-beta primer mix. TCRdb re-derived calls from the 5' RACE reads in MiXCR, one entry per CDR3 protein. The sample lists about 1.5 million distinct CDR3 sequences; 42% were seen once. The sequence was collected from a woman in her late teens or twenties in good health. The sequencing sample was made of blood. V gene TRBV6-2 or TRBV6-3 combines with J gene TRBJ2-3; a weak D match, TRBD2 (6 bases). As DNA, the CDR3 is TGTGCCAGCAGGACACCGGGACTCCTCACAGATACGCAGTATTTT. This sequence encodes CASRTPGLLTDTQYF.